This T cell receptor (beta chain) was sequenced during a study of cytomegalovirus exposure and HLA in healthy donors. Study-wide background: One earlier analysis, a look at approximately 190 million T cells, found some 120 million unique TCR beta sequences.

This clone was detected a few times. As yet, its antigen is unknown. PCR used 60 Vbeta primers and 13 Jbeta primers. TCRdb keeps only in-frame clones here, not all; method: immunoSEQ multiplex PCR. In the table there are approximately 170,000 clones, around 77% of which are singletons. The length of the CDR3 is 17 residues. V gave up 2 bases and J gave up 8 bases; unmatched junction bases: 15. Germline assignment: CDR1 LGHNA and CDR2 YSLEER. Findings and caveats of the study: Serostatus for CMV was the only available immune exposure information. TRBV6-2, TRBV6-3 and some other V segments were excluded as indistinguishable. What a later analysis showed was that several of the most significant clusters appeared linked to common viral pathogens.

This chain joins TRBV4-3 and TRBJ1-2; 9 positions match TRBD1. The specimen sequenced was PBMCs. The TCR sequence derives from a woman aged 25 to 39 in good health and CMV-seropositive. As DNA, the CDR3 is TGCGCCAGCAGCCAAACCCTCTGGACAGGGGATATGGGGGGCTACACCTTC. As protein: CASSQTLWTGDMGGYTF.